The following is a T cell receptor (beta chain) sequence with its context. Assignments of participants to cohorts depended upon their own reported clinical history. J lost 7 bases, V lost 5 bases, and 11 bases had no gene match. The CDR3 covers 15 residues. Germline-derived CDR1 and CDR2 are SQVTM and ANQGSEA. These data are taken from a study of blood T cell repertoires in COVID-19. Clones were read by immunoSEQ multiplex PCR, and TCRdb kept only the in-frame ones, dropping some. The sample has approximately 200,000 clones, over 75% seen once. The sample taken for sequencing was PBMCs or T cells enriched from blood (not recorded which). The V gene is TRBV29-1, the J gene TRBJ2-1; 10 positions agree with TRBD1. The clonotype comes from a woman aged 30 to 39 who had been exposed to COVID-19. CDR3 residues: CSVSSRDRGWNEQFF. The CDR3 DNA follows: TGCAGCGTTTCGTCCCGGGACAGGGGTTGGAATGAGCAGTTCTTC.